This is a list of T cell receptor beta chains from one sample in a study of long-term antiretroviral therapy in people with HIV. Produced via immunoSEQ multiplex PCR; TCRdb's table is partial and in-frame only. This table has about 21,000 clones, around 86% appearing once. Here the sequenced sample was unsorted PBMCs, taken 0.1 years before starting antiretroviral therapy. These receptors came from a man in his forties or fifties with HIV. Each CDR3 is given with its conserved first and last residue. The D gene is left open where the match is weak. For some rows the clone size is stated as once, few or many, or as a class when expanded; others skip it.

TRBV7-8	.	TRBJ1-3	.	TGTGCCAGCAGCTTAGAAAGAGTCTCTGGAAACACCATATATTTT	CASSLERVSGNTIYF
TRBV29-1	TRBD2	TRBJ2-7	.	TGCAGCGTTAGGGAAGCGGGGGGCTACGAGCAGTACTTC	CSVREAGGYEQYF
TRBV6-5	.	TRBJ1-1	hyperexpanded	TGTGCCAGCAATAAACAGGGAAGCACTGAAGCTTTCTTT	CASNKQGSTEAFF
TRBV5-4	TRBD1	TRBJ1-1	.	TGTGCCAGCAGAAGTCCGGGACAGATAATGAACACTGAAGCTTTCTTT	CASRSPGQIMNTEAFF
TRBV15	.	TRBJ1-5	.	TGTGCCACCAGCACCCCCGCGGGGAGCAATCAGCCCCAGCATTTT	CATSTPAGSNQPQHF
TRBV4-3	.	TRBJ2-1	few	TGCGCCAGCAGCCGAGGAGTTTTCGGGGAAGACTACAATGAGCAGTTCTTC	CASSRGVFGEDYNEQFF
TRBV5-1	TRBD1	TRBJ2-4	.	TGCGCCAGCAGCTTCGGGTCGGAGACAGGGGACAAAAACATTCAGTACTTC	CASSFGSETGDKNIQYF
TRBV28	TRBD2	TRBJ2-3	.	TGTGCCAGCAGTTTGGGGACTAGCGGGAGGGCCACAGATACGCAGTATTTT	CASSLGTSGRATDTQYF
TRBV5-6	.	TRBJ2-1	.	TGTGCCAGCAACGCCAGGTACAATGAGCAGTTCTTC	CASNARYNEQFF
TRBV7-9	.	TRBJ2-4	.	TGTGCCAGCAGCCCCCCCCCGCGGCAAACAGGGTCCAAAAACATTCAGTACTTC	CASSPPPRQTGSKNIQYF
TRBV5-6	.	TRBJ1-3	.	TGTGCCAGCAGCTTGGACAGGGCCGGAAACACCATATATTTT	CASSLDRAGNTIYF
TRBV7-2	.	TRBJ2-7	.	TGTGCCAGCAGCTTACAACAGGGAGGGTACGAGCAGTACTTC	CASSLQQGGYEQYF
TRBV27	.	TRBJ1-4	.	TGTGCCAGCAGACCCACTTGGGGTAATGAAAAACTGTTTTTT	CASRPTWGNEKLFF
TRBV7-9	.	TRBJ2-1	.	TGTGCCAGCAGCCCTACTAGCTTATCGTACAATGAGCAGTTCTTC	CASSPTSLSYNEQFF
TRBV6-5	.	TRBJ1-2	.	TGTGCCAGCAGTTACCCTCCAATGGGTGGCGTCTATGGCTACACCTTC	CASSYPPMGGVYGYTF
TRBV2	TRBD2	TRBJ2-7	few	TGTGCCAGCAGTGAATGGCTAGCGGGAGCCGAGCAGTACTTC	CASSEWLAGAEQYF
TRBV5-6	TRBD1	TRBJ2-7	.	TGTGCCAGCAGCTCTCTACCGGGACAGGGGTTTGGTGAGCAGTACTTC	CASSSLPGQGFGEQYF
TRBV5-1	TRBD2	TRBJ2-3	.	TGCGCCAGCAGCCCGCTAGCGGGAGGGGGGTCAGATACGCAGTATTTT	CASSPLAGGGSDTQYF
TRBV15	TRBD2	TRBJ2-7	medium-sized	TGTGCCACCAGTAGGACTAGCGGGGGCCCTTACGAGCAGTACTTC	CATSRTSGGPYEQYF
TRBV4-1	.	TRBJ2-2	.	TGCGCCAGCAGCCAAGACCCAGGGGAGGGGACCGGGGAGCTGTTTTTT	CASSQDPGEGTGELFF
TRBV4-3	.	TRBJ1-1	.	TGCGCCAGCAGCCGAGTGGTGGGCACTGAAGCTTTCTTT	CASSRVVGTEAFF
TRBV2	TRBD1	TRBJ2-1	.	TGTGCCAGCAGCCCCTTCCCGGGACAGGGGGGTAACGAGCAGTTCTTC	CASSPFPGQGGNEQFF
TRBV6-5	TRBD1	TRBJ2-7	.	TGTGCCAGCAGTTCGCCGGGACAGGGGGCCTACGAGCAGTACTTC	CASSSPGQGAYEQYF
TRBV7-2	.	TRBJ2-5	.	TGTGCCAGCAGCTTTGGCGCCGGGACCGGGGAGACCCAGTACTTC	CASSFGAGTGETQYF
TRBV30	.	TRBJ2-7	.	TGTGCCTGGAGTTCAGGGGCCAGATACGAGCAGTACTTC	CAWSSGARYEQYF
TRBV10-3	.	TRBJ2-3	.	TGTGCCATCAGTGGGAGGGGGGGCGACACAGATACGCAGTATTTT	CAISGRGGDTDTQYF
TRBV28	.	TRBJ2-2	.	TGTGCCAGCAGATCATCACGGACATCGAACACCGGGGAGCTGTTTTTT	CASRSSRTSNTGELFF
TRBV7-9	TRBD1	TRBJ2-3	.	TGTGCCAGCAGCTTGACAGGGGTAGAATATACGCAGTATTTT	CASSLTGVEYTQYF
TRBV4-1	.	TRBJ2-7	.	TGCGCCAGCAGCCTCGGACCCGATGCCTACGAGCAGTACTTC	CASSLGPDAYEQYF
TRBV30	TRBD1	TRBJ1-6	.	TGTGCCTGGAGTGTGCTACAGGGGCGGAATTCACCCCTCCACTTT	CAWSVLQGRNSPLHF
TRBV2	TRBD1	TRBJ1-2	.	TGTGCCAGCACCAAACAGGGGCACTATGGCTACACCTTC	CASTKQGHYGYTF
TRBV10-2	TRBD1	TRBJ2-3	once	TGCGCCAGTAGGCGACAGGGGGGAATATCAGATACGCAGTATTTT	CASRRQGGISDTQYF
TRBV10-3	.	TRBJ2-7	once	TGTGCCATCAGTGAGTCCCTGGGGGGACAGAGCTCCTACGAGCAGTACTTC	CAISESLGGQSSYEQYF
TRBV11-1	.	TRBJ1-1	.	TGTGCCAGCAGCCCTCGGAACACTGAAGCTTTCTTT	CASSPRNTEAFF
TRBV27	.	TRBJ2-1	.	TGTGCCAGCAGCCCCCTGGGGATTTACAATGAGCAGTTCTTC	CASSPLGIYNEQFF
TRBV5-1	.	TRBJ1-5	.	TGCGCCAGCAGCCCGGACCCGGGGCAGCCCCAGCATTTT	CASSPDPGQPQHF
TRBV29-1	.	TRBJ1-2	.	TGCAGCGTCGGAGAGATTAACTATGGCTACACCTTC	CSVGEINYGYTF
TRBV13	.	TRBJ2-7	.	TGTGCCAGCAGCTTGGGAGTGGGGGGCCCCCAGGAGCAGTACTTC	CASSLGVGGPQEQYF
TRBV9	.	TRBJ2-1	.	TGTGCCAGCAGCCCCCGGGTAGGGTACAATGAGCAGTTCTTC	CASSPRVGYNEQFF
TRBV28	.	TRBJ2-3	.	TGTGCCAGCAGTACCCCATCTCCGAGCACAGATACGCAGTATTTT	CASSTPSPSTDTQYF
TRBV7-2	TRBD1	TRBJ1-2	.	TGTGCCAGCAGTCGACAGGGGACCTATGGCTACACCTTC	CASSRQGTYGYTF
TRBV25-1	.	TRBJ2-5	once	TGTGCCAGCAGTAAGGCAGGGACGGAGACCCAGTACTTC	CASSKAGTETQYF
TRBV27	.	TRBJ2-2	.	TGTGCCAGCAGGAGGGGGTTTAACACCGGGGAGCTGTTTTTT	CASRRGFNTGELFF
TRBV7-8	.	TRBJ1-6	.	TGTGCCAGCAGCTCCCAAGCACGGGCAGCCCTCCACTTT	CASSSQARAALHF
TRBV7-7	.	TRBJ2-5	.	TGTGCTAGCAGCCCGGGCTTCCAAGAGACCCAGTACTTC	CASSPGFQETQYF
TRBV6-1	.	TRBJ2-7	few	TGTGCCAGCAGTGAAAACACCATGGCCTACGAGCAGTACTTC	CASSENTMAYEQYF
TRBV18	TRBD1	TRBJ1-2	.	TGTGCCAGCTCACCCCGGGACAGCGTCTATGGCTACACCTTC	CASSPRDSVYGYTF
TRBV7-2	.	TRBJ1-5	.	TGTGCCAGCAGCTTAGATCCGGGTTGGGGAAATCAGCCCCAGCATTTT	CASSLDPGWGNQPQHF
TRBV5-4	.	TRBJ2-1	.	TGTGCCAGCAGCCCCCACGTGGGAGAGGGGGAGCAGTTCTTC	CASSPHVGEGEQFF
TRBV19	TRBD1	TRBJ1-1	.	TGTGCCAGTAGTCTCGGGACAGGGGTGAACACTGAAGCTTTCTTT	CASSLGTGVNTEAFF
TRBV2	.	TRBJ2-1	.	TGTGCCAGCAGTAAACAGGGGGGGGGAGGCAATGAGCAGTTCTTC	CASSKQGGGGNEQFF
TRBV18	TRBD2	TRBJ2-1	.	TGTGCCAGCTCACCATCTCGCGGGGGGGCGGGGGAGCAGTTCTTC	CASSPSRGGAGEQFF